These 2 T cell receptor beta chains were all obtained from the same sample, sequenced in a study of T cells in Graves' hyperthyroidism and ophthalmopathy. What was amplified from RNA transcripts were TCR beta CDR3 regions. When the TCR CDR3 underwent first-round RT-PCR, the HTBI primer set was used. TCRdb analysed the multiplex PCR reads with MiXCR anew, one entry per CDR3 protein. This sample has hundreds of thousands of distinct CDR3 sequences, with roughly 17% found just once. Sequenced: blood. These receptors all stem from a woman between 18 and 30 years old with Graves' hyperthyroidism.

This clonotype was detected only a few times. The chain employs TRBV11-2 and TRBJ2-2; D is perhaps TRBD1 (6 bases). The CDR3 length is 16 residues. Trimming left V 3 bases short and J 4 bases short, with 15 bases between. Germline values: CDR1 SGHAT, CDR2 FQNNGV. The CDR3 DNA is TGTGCCAGCAGCTTTGGTTTTCGACAGGTCACCGGGGAGCTGTTTTTT. This translates into CASSFGFRQVTGELFF.

Ten or more counts support this clonotype. The V call is TRBV11-3, the J call TRBJ2-2; D is possibly TRBD2 (5 bases). The germline gives CDR1 SGHNT, CDR2 YENEEA. Trimming cost V 8 bases and J 4 bases, with 17 bases left between them. The CDR3 runs 15 residues. The CDR3 here is CASSPAGSRTGELFF. CDR3 DNA sequence: TGTGCCAGCTCTCCCGCGGGCTCGCGCACCGGGGAGCTGTTTTTT.